This TCR beta chain came from a study of T cell repertoires in MIS-A myocarditis. This clone was seen more than once but under ten times. Data came from immunoSEQ multiplex PCR; TCRdb stores just in-frame clones and leaves some out. The data contain roughly 14,000 clones, 74% of them singletons. Trimming took off 8 bases at V and 3 bases at J, with 10 bases between the two ends. The CDR3 has 13 amino acids. Looked up from germline, CDR1 is MNHNY and CDR2 is SVGAGI (reference sequence). The sequenced sample consisted of left ventricle heart tissue obtained at autopsy. This TCR was recovered from a young man with fulminant myocarditis from multisystem inflammatory syndrome in adults (MIS-A) after COVID-19. This chain links TRBV6-6 with TRBJ2-2; D may be TRBD2 (5 bases). CDR3: CASREFHTGELFF. The CDR3 DNA reads TGTGCCAGCCGGGAATTCCACACCGGGGAGCTGTTTTTT.